This entry lists 10 T cell receptor beta chains sequenced from one sample in a study of identical twins. TCRdb reanalysed the 5' RACE reads using MiXCR and keeps one entry per CDR3 protein. The data contain 200,000 to 250,000 distinct CDR3 sequences, 6% to 9% of them singletons. This sample was shared with a second study, whose subject was yellow fever vaccine responses in identical twins.

Input material: memory (CD45RO+) T cells sorted from blood. Every receptor here comes from a woman between 18 and 29 years old in good health.

This clonotype has ten or more counts. The rearrangement uses TRBV28 and TRBJ2-3; possibly TRBD1 for D (6 bases). Germline V gives CDR1 MDHEN, CDR2 SYDVKM. The CDR3 totals 15 residues. Trimming cost V 6 bases and J 4 bases, with 17 bases left between them. CDR3 amino acids: CASRSPGHGPDTQYF. CDR3 DNA: TGTGCCAGCAGATCTCCGGGACACGGACCAGATACGCAGTATTTT. Full variable domain (rest looked up from reference TRBV28 and TRBJ2-3): DVKVTQSSRYLVKRTGEKVFLECVQDMDHENMFWYRQDPGLGLRLIYFSYDVKMKEKGDIPEGYSVSREKKERFSLILESASTNQTSMYLCASRSPGHGPDTQYFGPGTRLTVL.

At least ten counts were recorded for this clonotype. This chain links TRBV27 with TRBJ1-1; D not certain. Germline CDR1 reads MNHEY; CDR2 reads SMNVEV (reference sequence). Trimming stripped 3 bases from V and 3 bases from J, with 11 bases between. There are 14 residues in the CDR3. The CDR3 coding sequence is TGTGCCAGCAGTTTTGCTGGCAGCCACACTGAAGCTTTCTTT. This gives the protein CASSFAGSHTEAFF.

This clonotype has at least ten counts. The chain joins TRBV3-1 to TRBJ1-1; tentatively, D is TRBD1 (6 bases). This CDR3 comprises 15 residues. With 4 bases removed from V and 1 base from J, the gap between germline ends came to 13 bases. CDR1 and CDR2 from the germline V gene are LGHDT and YNNKEL (reference sequence). CDR3 residues: CASSRQLDRNTEAFF. The CDR3 bases are TGTGCCAGCAGCCGGCAATTGGACAGGAACACTGAAGCTTTCTTT. Full variable domain (outside the CDR3, taken from reference TRBV3-1 and TRBJ1-1): DTAVSQTPKYLVTQMGNDKSIKCEQNLGHDTMYWYKQDSKKFLKIMFSYNNKELIINETVPNRFSPKSPDKAHLNLHINSLELGDSAVYFCASSRQLDRNTEAFFGQGTRLTVV.

This chain links TRBV9 with TRBJ2-7, with D possibly being TRBD1 or TRBD2 (5 bases each). The V and J ends lost 0 bases and 6 bases respectively, with 10 bases between them. Germline values: CDR1 SGDLS, CDR2 YYNGEE. The CDR3 runs to 13 residues. The CDR3 DNA reads TGTGCCAGCAGCGTAGTAGGGGACGGCGAGCAGTACTTC. Amino acid sequence: CASSVVGDGEQYF.

This clonotype appeared many times. The chain combines TRBV12-3 or TRBV12-4 with TRBJ2-7; the D is unclear. The CDR3 runs to 17 residues. Trimming pared 3 bases from V and 5 bases from J, leaving 23 bases between. The CDR3 DNA is TGTGCCAGCAGTTTGGAAATGGGCGGTAGAAGGCTCCACGAGCAGTACTTC. Its translation: CASSLEMGGRRLHEQYF.

This clonotype has a count of ten or more. The chain couples TRBV5-5 to TRBJ2-7, with 10 bases that match TRBD1. CDR3 length: 14 amino acids. In germline, CDR1 is SGHKS, CDR2 YYEKEE (reference sequence). V shed 4 bases, J shed 3 bases, and the junction held 4 bases outside the gene matches. CDR3 sequence: CASSPRTGGYEQYF. The CDR3 nucleotides read TGTGCCAGCAGCCCCAGGACAGGGGGCTACGAGCAGTACTTC.

This clonotype was seen only a few times. The chain carries TRBV6-2 or TRBV6-3 and TRBJ2-7; tentatively, D is TRBD1 or TRBD2 (5 bases each). CDR3 length equals 16 residues. The V gene's germline CDR1 is MNHEY and CDR2 SVGEGT. V was clipped by 0 bases and J by 3 bases, with 15 bases between them. CDR3 bases: TGTGCCAGCAGTTACTCTTTTATGGGGACCAACTACGAGCAGTACTTC. This gives the protein CASSYSFMGTNYEQYF.

This chain links TRBV7-9 with TRBJ2-7, with a tentative D call TRBD1 (5 bases). CDR3 length: 11 amino acids. Germline loops: CDR1 SEHNR, CDR2 FQNEAQ (reference sequence). V lost 8 bases, J lost 4 bases, and 9 bases lay in between. Here the CDR3 DNA reads TGTGCCAGCCGGACAAATTACGAGCAGTACTTC. This gives the protein CASRTNYEQYF. The full variable domain, rest sourced from reference TRBV7-9 and TRBJ2-7, is DTGVSQNPRHKITKRGQNVTFRCDPISEHNRLYWYRQTLGQGPEFLTYFQNEAQLEKSRLLSDRFSAERPKGSFSTLEIQRTEQGDSAMYLCASRTNYEQYFGPGTRLTVT.

This clonotype was found a few times. The rearrangement links TRBV7-2 to TRBJ2-7; maybe TRBD2 (6 bases). The germline V and J ends were trimmed by 0 bases and 4 bases, with 10 bases remaining between them. The CDR3 runs to 14 residues. Germline CDR1 reads SGHTA; CDR2 reads FQGNSA. CDR3 DNA sequence: TGTGCCAGCAGCTTAGCTTATAGCGGTTACGAGCAGTACTTC. Its protein is CASSLAYSGYEQYF.

In this sample, this clonotype turned up many times. The chain recombines TRBV7-8 with TRBJ2-1, with 9 nucleotides matching TRBD1. The CDR3 loop spans 15 amino acids. The germline gives CDR1 SGHVS, CDR2 FQNEAQ. V was clipped by 6 bases and J by 2 bases; unmatched bases: 5. CDR3 residues: CASRKQGATYNEQFF. The CDR3 bases are TGTGCCAGCAGAAAACAGGGGGCCACCTACAATGAGCAGTTCTTC. Based on the CDR3 plus reference TRBV7-8 and TRBJ2-1, the full variable domain is GAGVSQSPRYKVAKRGQDVALRCDPISGHVSLFWYQQALGQGPEFLTYFQNEAQLDKSGLPSDRFFAERPEGSVSTLKIQRTQQEDSAVYLCASRKQGATYNEQFFGPGTRLTVL.